This TCR beta chain originates from a study of T cell responses to AZD1222 COVID-19 vaccine. About the research overall: Second-dose groups at about 4 or about 12 weeks were pooled. Study findings and constraints: Samples come after the peak T cell response, not at day 14. It should be noted that donors were predominantly white British and more often female, and clonal diversity was possibly underestimated.

Clones were read by immunoSEQ multiplex PCR, and TCRdb kept only the in-frame ones, dropping some. The sample has about 130,000 clones, over 75% seen once. With 1 base removed from V and 4 bases from J, the gap between germline ends came to 11 bases. CDR1 KGHSH and CDR2 LQKENI come from the germline V gene. This CDR3 region has 15 residues. This clone was recorded once. What it binds is unknown. This specimen was peripheral blood, taken on day 0 of AZD1222 vaccination. This TCR was recovered from an adult in good health. The V gene is TRBV18, the J gene TRBJ1-5; possibly TRBD1 for D (5 bases). CDR3: CASSPRAQANQPQHF. CDR3 bases: TGTGCCAGCTCACCACGGGCACAGGCTAATCAGCCCCAGCATTTT.